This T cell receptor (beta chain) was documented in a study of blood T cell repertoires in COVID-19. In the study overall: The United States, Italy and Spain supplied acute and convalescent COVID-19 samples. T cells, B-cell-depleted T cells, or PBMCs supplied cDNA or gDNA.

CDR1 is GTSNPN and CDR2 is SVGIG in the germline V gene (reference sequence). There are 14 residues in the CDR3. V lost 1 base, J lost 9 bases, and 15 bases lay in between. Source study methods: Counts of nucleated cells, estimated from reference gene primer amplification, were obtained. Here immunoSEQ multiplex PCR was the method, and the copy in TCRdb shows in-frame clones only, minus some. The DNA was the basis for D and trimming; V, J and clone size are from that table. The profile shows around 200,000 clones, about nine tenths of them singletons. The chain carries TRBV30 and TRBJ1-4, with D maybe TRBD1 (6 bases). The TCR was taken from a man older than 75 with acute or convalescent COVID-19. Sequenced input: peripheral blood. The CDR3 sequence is CAWSETGPVKKLFF. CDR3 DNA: TGTGCCTGGAGTGAGACAGGTCCTGTGAAAAAACTGTTTTTT.